The 19 T cell receptor beta chains below come from one sample, sequenced in a study of response to subunit inactivated influenza vaccine (dated by TCRdb to 2016 to 2019). The library was made by RT-PCR. This sample was sequenced with an Illumina HiSeq 2500. Starting from the raw public reads, TCRdb applied fastp trimming at Q25, assembled clones with MiXCR and retained in-frame beta chains. Every CDR3 protein is listed once, alongside the most common genes and DNA of its rows. Within this sample are 860,000 or so distinct CDR3 sequences, with 21% of them counted one time only. The ten largest account for about a tenth of the sample. Sequenced here: PBMCs from blood, sampled roughly 5 days after vaccination. The origin of the receptors is a man in his fifties who received an inactivated influenza vaccine. Donor details come from another sample of the same person, matched by shared clones.

This clonotype showed up just a few times. The chain recombines TRBV4-3 with TRBJ2-1; D uncertain. Trimming left V 2 bases short and J 6 bases short, with 11 bases between. The CDR3 contains 14 residues. In germline, CDR1 is LGHNA, CDR2 YSLEER. Here the CDR3 DNA reads TGCGCCAGCAGCCAATACGGTAGAATCAATGAGCAGTTCTTC. Its protein is CASSQYGRINEQFF.

This clonotype was recorded at least ten times. CDR3 sequence: CASSPSTGIAEAFF. CDR3 nucleotide sequence: TGTGCCAGCAGCCCCTCGACAGGGATTGCTGAAGCTTTCTTT. This chain connects TRBV4-2 to TRBJ1-1; TRBD1 aligns across 7 bases. The CDR3 contains 14 residues. Per the germline V gene, CDR1 is LGHNA and CDR2 is YNFKEQ. V lost 4 bases and J lost 6; bases outside the gene matches: 8.

The count of this clonotype is one. The junction and the germline gene differ at one end; a read error may be behind it. The V call is TRBV7-3, the J call TRBJ2-1; 14 bases are a match to TRBD2. CDR3 length: 15 amino acids. Germline assignment: CDR1 SGHTA and CDR2 FQGTGA. CDR3 in DNA: TGTACCAGCAGCGCCGGGACTAGCGGGAGCGATGAGCAGTTCTTC. Residues: CTSSAGTSGSDEQFF. Looking up the rest from reference TRBV7-3 and TRBJ2-1 gives the full variable domain: GAGVSQTPSNKVTEKGKYVELRCDPISGHTALYWYRQSLGQGPEFLIYFQGTGAADDSGLPNDRFFAVRPEGSVSTLKIQRTERGDSAVYLCTSSAGTSGSDEQFFGPGTRLTVL.

This clonotype was seen only a few times. The chain uses TRBV6-1 and TRBJ2-1, with 13 bases identical to TRBD2. V shed 6 bases, J shed 5 bases, and the junction held 4 bases outside the gene matches. From germline, CDR1 is MNHNS and CDR2 SASEGT. The CDR3 contains 15 residues. CDR3 sequence reads: CASRTGTSGNNEQFF. The CDR3 coding sequence is TGTGCCAGCAGGACCGGGACTAGCGGGAACAATGAGCAGTTCTTC.

This clonotype was observed a handful of times. This rearrangement joins TRBV18 to TRBJ2-7; D unresolved. This CDR3 has 13 residues. Trimming took off 0 bases at V and 3 bases at J, with 6 bases between the two ends. Germline lookup yields CDR1 KGHSH and CDR2 LQKENI. The CDR3 sequence: CASSPPLSYEQYF. DNA of the CDR3: TGTGCCAGCTCACCACCTCTAAGCTACGAGCAGTACTTC.

This clonotype has more than one count but fewer than ten. This chain links TRBV20-1 with TRBJ2-7; 7 bases agree with TRBD2. V shed 1 base and J 6 bases; nucleotides not matched to a gene: 15. The length of the CDR3 is 16 residues. Germline-derived CDR1 and CDR2 are DFQATT and SNEGSKA (reference sequence). DNA for the CDR3: TGCAGTGCTAGAGGAACTGGGGGGAGGGCCGCTGCCGAGCAGTACTTC. Protein sequence: CSARGTGGRAAAEQYF.

The chain carries TRBV7-2 and TRBJ2-1; no clear D gene. The germline V and J ends were trimmed by 3 bases and 12 bases, with 12 bases remaining between them. Germline CDR1 is SGHTA and CDR2 is FQGNSA. The CDR3 has 12 amino acids. CDR3 DNA: TGTGCCAGCAGCTTGGCGATAGCTGGGCAGTTCTTC. Translated, it gives CASSLAIAGQFF.

The V call is TRBV7-2, the J call TRBJ2-7; D remains unclear. Looked up from germline, CDR1 is SGHTA and CDR2 is FQGNSA. This CDR3 comprises 14 residues. Trimming removed 1 base at V and 3 bases at J, with 10 bases between. For the CDR3, the DNA is TGTGCCAGCAGCTTAGAGTTGCTTATCTACGAGCAGTACTTC. Residues: CASSLELLIYEQYF.

The genes are TRBV15 and TRBJ2-7; D remains ambiguous. V was clipped by 0 bases and J by 3 bases, with 6 bases between them. CDR1 is LNHNV, CDR2 YYDKDF, per germline (reference sequence). This CDR3 is built from 13 residues. CDR3 sequence: CATSRDASYEQYF. Here the CDR3 DNA reads TGTGCCACCAGCAGAGATGCTAGCTACGAGCAGTACTTC. Full variable domain (rest looked up from reference TRBV15 and TRBJ2-7): DAMVIQNPRYQVTQFGKPVTLSCSQTLNHNVMYWYQQKSSQAPKLLFHYYDKDFNNEADTPDNFQSRRPNTSFCFLDIRSPGLGDTAMYLCATSRDASYEQYFGPGTRLTVT.

The genes are TRBV9 and TRBJ2-1; D is undetermined. Germline V gene data show CDR1 as SGDLS and CDR2 as YYNGEE. V was clipped by 4 bases and J by 1 base, with 12 bases between them. CDR3 length: 15 amino acids. The CDR3: CASSPLGVSYNEQFF. As DNA, the CDR3 is TGTGCCAGCAGCCCCCTTGGGGTTTCCTACAATGAGCAGTTCTTC. Looking up the rest from reference TRBV9 and TRBJ2-1 gives the full variable domain: DSGVTQTPKHLITATGQRVTLRCSPRSGDLSVYWYQQSLDQGLQFLIQYYNGEERAKGNILERFSAQQFPDLHSELNLSSLELGDSALYFCASSPLGVSYNEQFFGPGTRLTVL.

The chain couples TRBV5-1 to TRBJ2-7; 11 positions match TRBD2. Germline V gives CDR1 SGHRS, CDR2 YFSETQ. Trimming cost V 0 bases and J 3 bases; bases outside gene matches: 8. The CDR3 runs 17 residues. CDR3 region: CASSLGSGTSGYYEQYF. The CDR3 DNA is TGCGCCAGCAGCTTGGGGTCCGGGACTAGCGGCTACTACGAGCAGTACTTC.

This clonotype was found many times. The V and J genes are TRBV15 and TRBJ2-5; 7 nucleotides match TRBD1. CDR3 length equals 13 residues. Trimming took 9 bases from V and 1 from J; bases not matched to a gene: 5. CDR1 and CDR2 from the germline V gene are LNHNV and YYDKDF (reference sequence). CDR3 nucleotide sequence: TGTGCCACTAGGAAGGGGGCCCAAGAGACCCAGTACTTC. It yields the protein CATRKGAQETQYF.

This sequence joins TRBV4-3 and TRBJ1-2; D remains unclear. This CDR3 comprises 12 residues. CDR1 is LGHNA and CDR2 is YSLEER in the germline V gene. Trimming took off 6 bases at V and 2 bases at J, with 7 bases between the two ends. This chain's CDR3 is CASRDGNYGYTF. CDR3 DNA: TGCGCCAGCAGAGACGGAAACTATGGCTACACCTTC.

The rearrangement uses TRBV29-1 and TRBJ2-7, with TRBD1 identical over 8 bases. The trim removed 4 bases at V and 3 bases at J, leaving 2 bases unmatched. This CDR3 is built from 12 residues. CDR1 is SQVTM and CDR2 is ANQGSEA in the germline V gene. The CDR3 here is CSVVGTGYEQYF. CDR3 nucleotides: TGCAGCGTTGTCGGGACAGGCTACGAGCAGTACTTC.

This clonotype was found a few times. The chain combines TRBV4-2 with TRBJ2-7, with a tentative D call TRBD1 (6 bases). V shed 2 bases and J shed 0 bases, with 8 bases lying between them. CDR1 and CDR2 (germline): LGHNA, YNFKEQ. The CDR3 is 14 amino acids. CDR3 loop: CASSQRTDSYEQYF. CDR3 nucleotides: TGTGCCAGCAGCCAACGGACAGACTCCTACGAGCAGTACTTC.

The genes are TRBV28 and TRBJ2-7, with D possibly being TRBD2 (5 bases). Trimming took 2 bases from V and 2 from J, leaving 16 bases between them. Germline CDR1 reads MDHEN; CDR2 reads SYDVKM. This CDR3 has 16 residues. The CDR3: CASSLLTRAGAYEQYF. In DNA, the CDR3 is TGTGCCAGCAGTTTACTTACACGCGCCGGGGCCTACGAGCAGTACTTC.

V is TRBV4-1 and J is TRBJ2-7, with TRBD1 matching over 11 bases. Unmatched junction bases numbered 9, after V lost 5 bases and J lost 3 bases. The CDR3 is 16 amino acids. Germline V lookup: CDR1 MGHRA, CDR2 YSYEKL. The CDR3 spells CASSAQSGQGVYEQYF. Here the CDR3 DNA reads TGCGCCAGCAGCGCACAATCGGGACAGGGGGTCTACGAGCAGTACTTC.

This clonotype was detected once. This sequence joins TRBV24-1 and TRBJ2-2, with unresolved D. The CDR3 totals 13 residues. The V end was cut by 6 bases, the J end by 4 bases, with 8 bases between. Germline V gene data show CDR1 as KGHDR and CDR2 as SFDVKD. The DNA for the CDR3 is TGTGCCACCAGTTTGCCAGCCACCGGGGAGCTGTTTTTT. Protein: CATSLPATGELFF.

The rearrangement links TRBV6-5 to TRBJ2-1; 8 nucleotides match TRBD2. This CDR3 is built from 19 residues. Losses at the gene ends were 0 bases for V and 0 bases for J; bases not matched to a gene: 10. From germline, CDR1 is MNHEY and CDR2 SVGAGI. In nucleotides, the CDR3 is TGTGCCAGCAGTTACTCTAAGGAAGCGGGAGCGAGCTCCTACAATGAGCAGTTCTTC. It codes for CASSYSKEAGASSYNEQFF.